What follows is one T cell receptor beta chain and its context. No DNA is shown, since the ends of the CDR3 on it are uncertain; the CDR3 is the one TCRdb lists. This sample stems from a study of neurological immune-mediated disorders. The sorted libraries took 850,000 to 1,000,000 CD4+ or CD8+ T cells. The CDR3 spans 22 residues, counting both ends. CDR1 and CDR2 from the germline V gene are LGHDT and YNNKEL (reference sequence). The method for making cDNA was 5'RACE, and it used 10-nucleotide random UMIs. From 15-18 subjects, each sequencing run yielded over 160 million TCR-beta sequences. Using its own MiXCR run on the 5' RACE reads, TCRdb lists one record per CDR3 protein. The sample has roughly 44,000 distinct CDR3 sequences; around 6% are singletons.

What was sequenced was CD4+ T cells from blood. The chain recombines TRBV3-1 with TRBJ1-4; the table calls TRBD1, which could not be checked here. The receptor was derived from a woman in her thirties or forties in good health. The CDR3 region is CASSQAEGSYEQYFGPGEKLFF.